Each of the 5 T cell receptor beta chains below was sequenced from the same sample in a study of immune characterization of retroperitoneal liposarcoma. Using its own MiXCR run on the PCR reads, TCRdb lists one record per CDR3 protein. Among under 2,000 distinct CDR3 sequences listed, around 53% were seen once. Material for sequencing was tumor tissue. The receptors were sampled from a male donor with retroperitoneal liposarcoma.

There are a few counts of this clonotype. The chain joins TRBV12-3 or TRBV12-4 to TRBJ2-1; maybe TRBD1 (5 bases). With 6 bases removed from V and 8 bases from J, the gap between germline ends came to 23 bases. The CDR3 is made up of 16 amino acids. CDR3 in DNA: TGTGCCAGCAGGACCGACAGTAACTTTGGGATGGATGAGCAGTTCTTC. Translating gives CASRTDSNFGMDEQFF.

Turning to this clonotype: Sequence at one end of the junction differs from germline and may be a read error. The V and J genes are TRBV12-5 and TRBJ2-4, with TRBD1 identical over 9 bases. CDR3 length equals 16 residues. Per the germline V gene, CDR1 is LGHNT and CDR2 is FRNRAP. CDR3 loop: CASGPGTGTIRETQYF. The CDR3 region has the DNA TGTGCTAGTGGGCCCGGGACAGGGACAATCAGAGAGACCCAGTACTTT.

The chain couples TRBV6-1 to TRBJ2-1; D uncertain. The DNA end is a closer match to TRBJ2-7, so the J assignment may be wrong. Germline assignment: CDR1 MNHNS and CDR2 SASEGT. The CDR3 is 14 amino acids. CDR3 loop: CASSEAWGPHEQYF. The CDR3 nucleotides read TGTGCCAGCAGTGAAGCGTGGGGTCCCCACGAGCAGTACTTC.

The rearrangement uses TRBV6-2 or TRBV6-3 and TRBJ2-3; 8 bases are a match to TRBD2. The J call may be in error: the DNA end matches TRBJ2-7 better. Looked up from germline, CDR1 is MNHEY and CDR2 is SVGEGT. This CDR3 region has 15 residues. The CDR3: CASRAGLVLYNEQYF. Here the CDR3 DNA reads TGTGCCAGCCGGGCGGGACTAGTCCTCTACAATGAGCAGTACTTC.

The chain has TRBV6-1 and TRBJ2-5, with a possible D match to TRBD1 (6 bases). Per the germline V gene, CDR1 is MNHNS and CDR2 is SASEGT. The CDR3 runs to 15 residues. The V gene lost 2 bases and the J gene lost 7 bases, with 17 bases spanning the gap. The CDR3 sequence: CASSEYLTLGGTQYF. The CDR3 DNA sequence: TGTGCCAGCAGTGAATATTTGACTTTAGGGGGGACCCAGTACTTC.